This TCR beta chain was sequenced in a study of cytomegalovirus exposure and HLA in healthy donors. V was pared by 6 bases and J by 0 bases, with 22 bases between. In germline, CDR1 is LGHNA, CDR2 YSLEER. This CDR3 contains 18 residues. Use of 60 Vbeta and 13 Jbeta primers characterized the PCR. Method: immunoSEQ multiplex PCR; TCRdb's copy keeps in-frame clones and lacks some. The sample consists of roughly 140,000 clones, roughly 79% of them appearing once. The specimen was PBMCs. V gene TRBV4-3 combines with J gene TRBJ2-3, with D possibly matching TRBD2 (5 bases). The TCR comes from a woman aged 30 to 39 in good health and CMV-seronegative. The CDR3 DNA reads TGCGCCAGCAGTCAAAAGCCCCATCCACTAGGGAGCACAGATACGCAGTATTTT. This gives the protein CASSQKPHPLGSTDTQYF.